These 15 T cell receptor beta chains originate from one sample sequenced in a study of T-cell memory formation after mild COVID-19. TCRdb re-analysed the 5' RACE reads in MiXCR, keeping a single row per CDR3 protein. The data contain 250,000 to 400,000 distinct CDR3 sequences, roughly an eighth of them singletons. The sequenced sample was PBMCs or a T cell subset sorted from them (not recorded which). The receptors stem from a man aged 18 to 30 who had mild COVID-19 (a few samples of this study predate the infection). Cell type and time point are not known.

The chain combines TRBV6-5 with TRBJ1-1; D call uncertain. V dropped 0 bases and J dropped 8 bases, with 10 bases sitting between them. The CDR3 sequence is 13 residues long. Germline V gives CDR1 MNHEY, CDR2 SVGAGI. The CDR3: CASSYSKSTEAFF. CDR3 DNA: TGTGCCAGCAGTTACTCGAAATCCACAGAAGCTTTCTTT.

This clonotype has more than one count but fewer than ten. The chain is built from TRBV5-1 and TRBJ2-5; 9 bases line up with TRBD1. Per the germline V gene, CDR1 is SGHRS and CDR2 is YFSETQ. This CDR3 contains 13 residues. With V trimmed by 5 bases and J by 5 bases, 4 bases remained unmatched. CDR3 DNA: TGCGCCAGCAGTTCACAGGGGGCTGAGACCCAGTACTTC. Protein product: CASSSQGAETQYF. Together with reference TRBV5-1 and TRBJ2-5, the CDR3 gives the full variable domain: KAGVTQTPRYLIKTRGQQVTLSCSPISGHRSVSWYQQTPGQGLQFLFEYFSETQRNKGNFPGRFSGRQFSNSRSEMNVSTLELGDSALYLCASSSQGAETQYFGPGTRLLVL.

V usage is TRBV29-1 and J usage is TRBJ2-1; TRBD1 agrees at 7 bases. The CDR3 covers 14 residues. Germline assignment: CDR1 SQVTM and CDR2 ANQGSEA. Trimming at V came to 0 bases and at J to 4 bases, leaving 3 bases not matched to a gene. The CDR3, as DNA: TGCAGCGTTGAAGATACGGGACAGTACAATGAGCAGTTCTTC. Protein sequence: CSVEDTGQYNEQFF.

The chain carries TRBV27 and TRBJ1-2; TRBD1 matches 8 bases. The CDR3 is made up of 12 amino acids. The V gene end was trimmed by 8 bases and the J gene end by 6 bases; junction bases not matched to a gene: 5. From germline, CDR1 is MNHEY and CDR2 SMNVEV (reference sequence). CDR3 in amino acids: CASGARGHGYTF. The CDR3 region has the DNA TGTGCCAGCGGGGCCAGGGGGCATGGCTACACCTTC.

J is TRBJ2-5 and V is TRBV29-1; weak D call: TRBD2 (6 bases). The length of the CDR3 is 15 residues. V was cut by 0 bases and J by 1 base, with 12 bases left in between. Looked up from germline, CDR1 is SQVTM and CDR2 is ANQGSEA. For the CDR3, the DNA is TGCAGCGTTGAAGAAGACGGGAGAACCCAAGAGACCCAGTACTTC. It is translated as CSVEEDGRTQETQYF. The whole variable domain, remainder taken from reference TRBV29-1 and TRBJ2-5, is SAVISQKPSRDICQRGTSLTIQCQVDSQVTMMFWYRQQPGQSLTLIATANQGSEATYESGFVIDKFPISRPNLTFSTLTVSNMSPEDSSIYLCSVEEDGRTQETQYFGPGTRLLVL.

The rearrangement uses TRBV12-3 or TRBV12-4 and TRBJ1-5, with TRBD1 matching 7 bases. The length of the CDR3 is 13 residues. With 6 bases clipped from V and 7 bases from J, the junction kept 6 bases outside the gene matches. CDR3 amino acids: CASSDREGQPQHF. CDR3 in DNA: TGTGCCAGCAGCGACAGGGAAGGACAGCCCCAGCATTTT.

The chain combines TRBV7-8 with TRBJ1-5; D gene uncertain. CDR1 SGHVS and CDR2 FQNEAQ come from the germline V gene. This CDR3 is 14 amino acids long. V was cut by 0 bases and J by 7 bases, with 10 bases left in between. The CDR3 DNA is TGTGCCAGCAGCTTAGCAGGGAGAGGGCAGCCCCAGCATTTT. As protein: CASSLAGRGQPQHF. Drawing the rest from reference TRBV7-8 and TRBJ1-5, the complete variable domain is GAGVSQSPRYKVAKRGQDVALRCDPISGHVSLFWYQQALGQGPEFLTYFQNEAQLDKSGLPSDRFFAERPEGSVSTLKIQRTQQEDSAVYLCASSLAGRGQPQHFGDGTRLSIL.

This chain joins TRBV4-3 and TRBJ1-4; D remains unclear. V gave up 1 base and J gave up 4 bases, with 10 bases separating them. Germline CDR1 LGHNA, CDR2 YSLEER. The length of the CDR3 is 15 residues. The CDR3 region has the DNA TGCGCCAGCAGCCAAGGATGGAGGGATAATGAAAAACTGTTTTTT. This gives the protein CASSQGWRDNEKLFF.

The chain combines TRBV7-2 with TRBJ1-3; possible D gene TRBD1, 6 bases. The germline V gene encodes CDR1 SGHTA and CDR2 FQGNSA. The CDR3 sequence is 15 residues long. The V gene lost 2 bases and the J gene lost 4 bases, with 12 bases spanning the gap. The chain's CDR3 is CASSLYVQGGNTIYF. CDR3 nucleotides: TGTGCCAGCAGCTTATATGTACAGGGCGGAAACACCATATATTTT.

CDR3 bases: TGTGCCAGCAGCTTAGGTGGGACTAGATCCTACAATGAGCAGTTCTTC. It specifies CASSLGGTRSYNEQFF. V gene TRBV11-3 combines with J gene TRBJ2-1; TRBD2 agrees at 8 bases. CDR1 SGHNT and CDR2 YENEEA come from the germline V gene. Trimming cost V 1 base and J 1 base; bases outside gene matches: 3. The CDR3 extends over 16 amino acids.

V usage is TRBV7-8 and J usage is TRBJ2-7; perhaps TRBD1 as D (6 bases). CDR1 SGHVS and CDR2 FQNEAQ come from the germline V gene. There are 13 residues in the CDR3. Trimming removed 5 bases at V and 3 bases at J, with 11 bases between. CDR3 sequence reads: CASSPGHRYEQYF. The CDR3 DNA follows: TGTGCCAGCAGCCCGGGACACCGCTACGAGCAGTACTTC. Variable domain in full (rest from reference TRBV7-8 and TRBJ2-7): GAGVSQSPRYKVAKRGQDVALRCDPISGHVSLFWYQQALGQGPEFLTYFQNEAQLDKSGLPSDRFFAERPEGSVSTLKIQRTQQEDSAVYLCASSPGHRYEQYFGPGTRLTVT.

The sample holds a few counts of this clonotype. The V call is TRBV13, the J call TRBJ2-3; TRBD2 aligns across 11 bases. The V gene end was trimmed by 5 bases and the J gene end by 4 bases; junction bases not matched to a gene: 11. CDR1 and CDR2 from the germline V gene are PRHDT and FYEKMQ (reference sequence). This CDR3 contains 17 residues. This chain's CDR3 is CASSPGLAGGLSDTQYF. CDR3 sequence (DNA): TGTGCCAGCAGCCCCGGGCTAGCGGGGGGACTCTCAGATACGCAGTATTTT.

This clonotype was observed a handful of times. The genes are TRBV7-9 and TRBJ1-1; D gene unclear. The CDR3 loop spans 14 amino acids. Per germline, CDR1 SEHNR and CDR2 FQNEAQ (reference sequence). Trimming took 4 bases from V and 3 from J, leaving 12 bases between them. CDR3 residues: CASSYRRIDTEAFF. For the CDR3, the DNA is TGTGCCAGCAGCTACCGCAGGATCGACACTGAAGCTTTCTTT.

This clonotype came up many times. Written as DNA, the CDR3 is TGTGCCAGCAGCAATAGTATTCGGGGAATAGATACGCAGTATTTT. Translating it yields CASSNSIRGIDTQYF. The chain uses TRBV12-3 or TRBV12-4 and TRBJ2-3, with D tentatively TRBD2 (5 bases). The CDR3 loop spans 15 amino acids. V dropped 6 bases and J dropped 5 bases, with 18 bases sitting between them.

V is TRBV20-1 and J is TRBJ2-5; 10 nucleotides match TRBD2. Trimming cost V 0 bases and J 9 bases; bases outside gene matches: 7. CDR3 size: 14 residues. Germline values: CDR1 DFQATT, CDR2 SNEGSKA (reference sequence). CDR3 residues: CSARDLAAGGPQYF. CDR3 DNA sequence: TGCAGTGCTAGAGATTTAGCAGCGGGGGGGCCCCAGTACTTC.